This TCR beta chain was observed in a study of CD4 T cells in relation to SARS-CoV-2 and coronaviruses. With 5 bases removed from V and 9 bases from J, the gap between germline ends came to 14 bases. The CDR3 length is 12 residues. From germline, CDR1 is GTSNPN and CDR2 SVGIG (reference sequence). Comment on this clone: The antigen is undetermined.

Clones were sequenced by immunoSEQ multiplex PCR, and TCRdb holds only the in-frame ones, with some missing. The table lists about 36,000 clones, around three quarters of them singletons, with roughly 21% in the top ten. The receptor comes from an adult with COVID-19. The chain is built from TRBV30 and TRBJ2-1; D possibly corresponds to TRBD1 (5 bases). Sequencing was performed on memory CD4+ T cells from PBMCs, cultured in vitro. The CDR3 nucleotides are TGTGCCTGGGGGGCCGGGCTTACTGAGCAGTTCTTC. Protein product: CAWGAGLTEQFF.